Sequencing of this T cell receptor beta chain was carried out in a study of T-cell reconstitution after alpha-beta-depleted transplantation in children. There are 12 residues in the CDR3. V lost 4 bases and J lost 8, with 14 bases in between. Germline CDR1 reads SQVTM; CDR2 reads ANQGSEA. A TCRbeta library incorporating unique molecular identifiers was prepared. TCRdb passed the PCR reads through MiXCR, listing each CDR3 protein once. The sample carries a few hundred thousand distinct CDR3 sequences, roughly 18% recorded once. This clonotype was sampled from a human donor who donated a stem cell graft to a child with acute lymphoblastic leukemia. This rearrangement joins TRBV29-1 to TRBJ1-2; D unresolved. Sequencing was performed on PBMCs from the stem cell graft donor, taken from the stem cell graft. The CDR3 region has the DNA TGCAGCGTTGTAGGTCCGGGAGGCGGCTACACCTTC. This encodes CSVVGPGGGYTF.